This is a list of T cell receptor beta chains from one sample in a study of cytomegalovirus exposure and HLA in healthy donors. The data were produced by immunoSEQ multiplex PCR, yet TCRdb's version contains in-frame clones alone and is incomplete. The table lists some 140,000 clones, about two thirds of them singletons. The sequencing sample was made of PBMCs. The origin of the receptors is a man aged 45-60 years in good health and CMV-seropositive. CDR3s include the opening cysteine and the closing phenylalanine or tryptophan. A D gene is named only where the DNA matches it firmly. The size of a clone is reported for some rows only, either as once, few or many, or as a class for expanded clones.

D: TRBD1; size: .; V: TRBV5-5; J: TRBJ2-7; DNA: TGTGCCAGCAGCTATACCGGGACAGGGGATTTAGACGAGCAGTACTTC; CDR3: CASSYTGTGDLDEQYF
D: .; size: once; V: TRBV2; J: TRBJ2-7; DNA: TGTGCCAGCAGGGACACAAGTTACGAGCAGTACTTC; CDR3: CASRDTSYEQYF
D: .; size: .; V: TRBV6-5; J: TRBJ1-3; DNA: TGTGCCAGCAGTCTAGGCTCTGGAAACACCATATATTTT; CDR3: CASSLGSGNTIYF
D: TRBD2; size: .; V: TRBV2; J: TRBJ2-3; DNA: TGTGCCCCCGGGACTAGCGGGGCGCCCTGCACAGATACGCAGTATTTT; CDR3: CAPGTSGAPCTDTQYF
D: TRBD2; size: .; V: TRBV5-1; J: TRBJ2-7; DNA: TGCGCCAGCAGCGGAAGCGGGGGGCAGAGTGGTAACGAGCAGTACTTC; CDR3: CASSGSGGQSGNEQYF
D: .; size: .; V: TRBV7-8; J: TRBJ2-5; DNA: TGTGCCAGCAGCTCGACTACAGAGACCCAGTACTTC; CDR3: CASSSTTETQYF
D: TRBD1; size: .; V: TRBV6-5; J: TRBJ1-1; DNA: TGTGCCAGCAGTGTACAGGGGGCAGGGAACACTGAAGCTTTCTTT; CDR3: CASSVQGAGNTEAFF
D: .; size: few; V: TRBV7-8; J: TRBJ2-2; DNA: TGTGCCAGCAGCTTATTGGGAGAGACCACCGGGGAGCTGTTTTTT; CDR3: CASSLLGETTGELFF
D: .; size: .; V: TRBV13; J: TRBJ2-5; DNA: TGTGCCAGCAGCGACTACAGGGAGCGCGAGACCCAGTACTTC; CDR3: CASSDYRERETQYF
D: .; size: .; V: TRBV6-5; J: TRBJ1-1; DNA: TGTGCCAGCAGCCCACAGGGAGTGATTCCCACTGAAGCTTTCTTT; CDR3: CASSPQGVIPTEAFF
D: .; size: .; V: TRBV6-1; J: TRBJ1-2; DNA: TGTGCCAGCAGTGAAGCGCCAGGGAGGGTCTACACCTTC; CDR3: CASSEAPGRVYTF
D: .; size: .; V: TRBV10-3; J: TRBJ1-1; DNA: TGTGCCACCACCCAGGGTTACGGCACTGAAGCTTTCTTT; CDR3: CATTQGYGTEAFF
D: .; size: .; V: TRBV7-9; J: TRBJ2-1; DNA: TGTGCCAGCCTAATCCAAAAGAGTACCTACAATGAGCAGTTCTTC; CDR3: CASLIQKSTYNEQFF
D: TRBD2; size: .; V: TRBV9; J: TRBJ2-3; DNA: TGTGCCAGCAGCGTAGCGGGGGGGCGAGGCACAGATACGCAGTATTTT; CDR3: CASSVAGGRGTDTQYF
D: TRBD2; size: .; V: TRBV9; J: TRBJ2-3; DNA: TGTGCCAGCAGCGTATCCGGGACTAGCGGGGGCCTCCGTGATACGCAGTATTTT; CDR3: CASSVSGTSGGLRDTQYF
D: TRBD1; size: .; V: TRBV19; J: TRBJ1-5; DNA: TGTGCCAGTAGTCTAATCGACAGGGGGGATCAGCCCCAGCATTTT; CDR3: CASSLIDRGDQPQHF
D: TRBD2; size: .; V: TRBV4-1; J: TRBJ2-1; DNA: TGCGCCAGCAGCCAAGTCCTAGCGGGGGGGCCCTATGAGCAGTTCTTC; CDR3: CASSQVLAGGPYEQFF
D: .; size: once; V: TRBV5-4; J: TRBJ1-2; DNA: TGTGCCAGCAGCTTGGGGGAGGGGGGAAGATATGGCTACACCTTC; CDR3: CASSLGEGGRYGYTF
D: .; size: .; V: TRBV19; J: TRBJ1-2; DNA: TGTGCCAGTAGTATCTGGAGTAGCGGCTACACCTTC; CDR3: CASSIWSSGYTF
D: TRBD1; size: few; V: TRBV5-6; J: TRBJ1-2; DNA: TGTGCCAGCAGCCTGGACAGGGTGTACTATGGCTACACCTTC; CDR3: CASSLDRVYYGYTF
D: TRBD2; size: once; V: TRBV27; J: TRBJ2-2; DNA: TGTGCCAGCAGGCCGGGACTAGCGAAAGGAGGGTCCGGGGAGCTGTTTTTT; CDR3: CASRPGLAKGGSGELFF
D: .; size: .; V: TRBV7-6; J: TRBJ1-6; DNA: TGTGCCAGCAGCTCGACAGGCCAGTATAATTCACCCCTCCACTTT; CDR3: CASSSTGQYNSPLHF
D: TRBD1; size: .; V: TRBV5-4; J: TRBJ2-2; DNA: TGTGCCAGCAGCAAGGGACAGGGCACCGGGGAGCTGTTTTTT; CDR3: CASSKGQGTGELFF
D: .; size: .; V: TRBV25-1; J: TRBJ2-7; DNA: TGTGCCAGCAGTGAATACAGGGAAAGCGAGCAGTACTTC; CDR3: CASSEYRESEQYF
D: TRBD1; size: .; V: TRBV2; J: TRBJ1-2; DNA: TGTGCCAGCAGGGGGACAGGGGGCGCCTATGGCTACACCTTC; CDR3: CASRGTGGAYGYTF
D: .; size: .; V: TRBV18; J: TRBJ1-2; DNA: TGTGCCAGCTCACCACCGGTTCGGCAGGTAAACCCACTGTCTTATGGCTACACCTTC; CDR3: CASSPPVRQVNPLSYGYTF
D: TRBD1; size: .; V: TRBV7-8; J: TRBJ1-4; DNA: TGTGCCAGCAGCCAGACAGGGGGTAATGAAAAACTGTTTTTT; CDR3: CASSQTGGNEKLFF
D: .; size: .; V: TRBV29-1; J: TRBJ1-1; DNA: TGCAGCGTTGAACTGCGGGGGAGGACTGAAGCTTTCTTT; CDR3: CSVELRGRTEAFF
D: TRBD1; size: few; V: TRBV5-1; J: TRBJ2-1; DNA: TGCGCCAGCAGCTTGGTGAGGACAGGGAACAATGAGCAGTTCTTC; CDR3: CASSLVRTGNNEQFF
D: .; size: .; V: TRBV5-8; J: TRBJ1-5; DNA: TGTGCCAGCAGCTTGGCAGGGGGCAATCAGCCCCAGCATTTT; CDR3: CASSLAGGNQPQHF
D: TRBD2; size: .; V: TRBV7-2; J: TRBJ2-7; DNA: TGTGCCAGCAGCTTCGGGACTAGCGGGAGCGAGCAGTACTTC; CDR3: CASSFGTSGSEQYF
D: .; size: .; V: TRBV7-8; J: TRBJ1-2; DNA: TGTGCCAGCAGCCCCTTGACCCCATCAGTGGGGCCGGGTGGCTACACCTTC; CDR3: CASSPLTPSVGPGGYTF
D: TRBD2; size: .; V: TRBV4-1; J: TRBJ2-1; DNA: TGCGCCAGCAGCCATATAGGGCTAGCGGGGGGGCGGGGGGGGTACAATGAGCAGTTCTTC; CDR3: CASSHIGLAGGRGGYNEQFF
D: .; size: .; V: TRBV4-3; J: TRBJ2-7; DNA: TGCGCCAGCAGCCAAGATTTACGACAGATCTCCTACGAGCAGTACTTC; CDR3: CASSQDLRQISYEQYF
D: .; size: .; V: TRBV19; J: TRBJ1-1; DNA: TGTGCCAGTAGTGTTTCCAAGAACACTGAAGCTTTCTTT; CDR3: CASSVSKNTEAFF
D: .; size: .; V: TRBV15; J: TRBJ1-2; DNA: TGTGCCACCAGACCTGCCGGGCAGGGCTATGGCTACACCTTC; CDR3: CATRPAGQGYGYTF
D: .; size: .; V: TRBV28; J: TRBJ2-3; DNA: TGTGCCAGCAGTCTAGAGAGCCCGGGCACAGATACGCAGTATTTT; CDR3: CASSLESPGTDTQYF
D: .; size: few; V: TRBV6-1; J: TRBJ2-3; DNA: TGTGCCAGCAGTCATGTGTCCGATTACGGGAAGTATTTT; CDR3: CASSHVSDYGKYF
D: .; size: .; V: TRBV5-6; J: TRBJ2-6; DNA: TGTGCCAGCAGCTTGGACTCCTCTGGGGCCAACGTCCTGGCTTTC; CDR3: CASSLDSSGANVLAF
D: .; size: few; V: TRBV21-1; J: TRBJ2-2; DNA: TGTGCCAGCAGCAAAGGTCGACGGGGGTCGAACACCGGGGAGCTGTTTTTT; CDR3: CASSKGRRGSNTGELFF
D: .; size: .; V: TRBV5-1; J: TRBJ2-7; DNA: TGCGCCAGCAGCTTGGATGGGGGGGCAAGGGAGCAGTACTTC; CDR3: CASSLDGGAREQYF
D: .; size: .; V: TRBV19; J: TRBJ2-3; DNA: TGTGCCAGTAGTAAGGAACTAGCATTGCATACGCAGTATTTT; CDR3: CASSKELALHTQYF
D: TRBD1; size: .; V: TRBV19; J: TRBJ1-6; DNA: TGTGCCAGTAACGGTCAGGGGGCCAGGTCACCCCTCCACTTT; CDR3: CASNGQGARSPLHF
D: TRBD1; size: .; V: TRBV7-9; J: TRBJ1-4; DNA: TGTGCCAGCAGCTTAGCCGACAGGGGGAAGGTAAAACTGTTTTTT; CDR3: CASSLADRGKVKLFF
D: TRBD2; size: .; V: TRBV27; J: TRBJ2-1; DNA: TGTGCCAGCAGGGGGACTAGCGGGAGACTTAAGGAGCAGTTCTTC; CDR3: CASRGTSGRLKEQFF
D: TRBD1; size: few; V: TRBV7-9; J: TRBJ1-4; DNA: TGTTCCAGCAGCTCAAGGGTGACAGGGACGGGGGAAAAACTGTTTTTT; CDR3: CSSSSRVTGTGEKLFF
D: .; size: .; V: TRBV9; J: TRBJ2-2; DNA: TGTGCCAGCAGCGTAGGTAAAAGCGGCGGGGAGCTGTTTTTT; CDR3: CASSVGKSGGELFF
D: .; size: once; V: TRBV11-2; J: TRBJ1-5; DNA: TGTGCCAGCAGCCCGGGGGGGCAGGGTAGCAATCAGCCCCAGCATTTT; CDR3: CASSPGGQGSNQPQHF
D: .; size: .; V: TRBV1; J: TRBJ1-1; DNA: TGCACCGGACCCAGGGTTTTCGCTGAAGCTTTCTTT; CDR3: CTGPRVFAEAFF
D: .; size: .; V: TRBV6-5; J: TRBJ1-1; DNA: TGTGCCAGCAAAATGGGAGGGTTGAACACTGAAGCTTTCTTT; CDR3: CASKMGGLNTEAFF
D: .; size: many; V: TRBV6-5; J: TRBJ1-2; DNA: TGTGCCAGCAGTCTCCAAAAGCTGGGGGGGGATGGCTACACCTTC; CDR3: CASSLQKLGGDGYTF